The T cell receptor (beta chain) described here comes from a study of response to subunit inactivated influenza vaccine listed by TCRdb under 2018. With respect to the entire study: The study used deep quantitative T cell receptor repertoire profiling to track responses to a trivalent subunit inactivated influenza vaccine. Results the study describes overall, beyond this receptor: According to the authors, only a limited number of new T cells may be recruited by each seasonal influenza vaccination.

In regard to this clonotype: No cognate antigen has been identified for it. Base qualities are not provided; no much larger clone lies one nucleotide away.

Per the germline V gene, MDHEN is the CDR1 and SYDVKM is the CDR2. The CDR3 numbers 14 residues from cysteine through phenylalanine. The entry retains the CDR3 DNA only, 42 bases that are in frame from base 1. Ends trimmed: V by 3 bases, J by 10 bases; bases unmatched to a gene: 5. Library preparation was by RT-PCR. The sequencing machine was an Illumina HiSeq 2500. The raw public data were reprocessed by TCRdb itself: fastp quality trimming at Q25, MiXCR clonotype calling, in-frame beta chains only. CDR3 protein sequences are deduplicated, and each keeps its most common genes and DNA. The sample table contains 500,000 or so distinct CDR3 sequences; only one count was recorded for about 17% of them. Less than 4% of the sample belongs to the ten largest clones.

The sequencing used CD4+ T cells sorted from PBMCs, collected 23 months after vaccination. The clonotype comes from a man aged 50-75 years who received an inactivated influenza vaccine. Donor details come from another sample of the same person, matched by shared clones. Recombination connected TRBV28 to TRBJ2-1; the central 11 bases match TRBD2. The nucleotide sequence is given as TGTGCCAGCAGTTTTGTAGCGGGAGGGAGAGAGCAGTTCTTC. It translates as CASSFVAGGREQFF.